Following are 11 T cell receptor beta chains from one sample sequenced in a study of blood T cell repertoires in COVID-19. The repertoire was sequenced with immunoSEQ multiplex PCR; TCRdb's copy has only in-frame clones and lacks some. The profile shows fewer than 350,000 clones, 70% to 90% of them singletons. What was sequenced was peripheral blood. Receptors were obtained from a human donor in a cohort sampled during active COVID-19.

The CDR3 DNA is TGCAGCGCCGTGACAGGGGCAGATACGCAGTATTTT. Protein: CSAVTGADTQYF. The chain combines TRBV29-1 with TRBJ2-3; 8 bases fit TRBD1. Trimming at V came to 7 bases and at J to 4 bases, leaving 4 bases not matched to a gene. CDR3 length equals 12 residues. CDR1 is SQVTM, CDR2 ANQGSEA, per germline.

V is TRBV9 and J is TRBJ2-2, with 9 bases aligning to TRBD1. Germline-derived CDR1 and CDR2 are SGDLS and YYNGEE. With V trimmed by 3 bases and J by 5 bases, 8 bases remained unmatched. The CDR3 consists of 16 residues. For the CDR3, the DNA is TGTGCCAGCAGCGAACGCGGGACAGGGATTACCGGGGAGCTGTTTTTT. Translation: CASSERGTGITGELFF.

The V and J genes are TRBV29-1 and TRBJ2-7; tentative D call: TRBD2 (5 bases). The V and J ends lost 4 bases and 2 bases respectively, with 12 bases between them. Germline CDR1 and CDR2: SQVTM and ANQGSEA. The CDR3 has 13 amino acids. CDR3: CSVARSGTYEQYF. The CDR3 DNA follows: TGCAGCGTTGCCCGGTCGGGGACCTACGAGCAGTACTTC.

Remarks on this clone: Other nucleotide sequences from this sample produce the same CDR3. The CDR3 loop reads CASSPRGTGNNEQFF. CDR3 nucleotides: TGTGCCAGCAGCCCAAGAGGGACAGGGAACAATGAGCAGTTCTTC. The chain is built from TRBV9 and TRBJ2-1; 9 nucleotides line up with TRBD1. The CDR3 extends over 15 amino acids. Germline CDR1 reads SGDLS; CDR2 reads YYNGEE. Unmatched junction bases numbered 7, after V lost 4 bases and J lost 5 bases.

The chain joins TRBV9 to TRBJ1-5; perhaps TRBD1 as D (5 bases). V lost 0 bases and J 2 bases, leaving 9 bases between the germline ends. This CDR3 spans 15 amino acids. In germline, CDR1 is SGDLS, CDR2 YYNGEE. In DNA, the CDR3 is TGTGCCAGCAGCGTAGACGGAGGGGGCAATCAGCCCCAGCATTTT. This translates into CASSVDGGGNQPQHF. The whole variable domain, remainder taken from reference TRBV9 and TRBJ1-5, is DSGVTQTPKHLITATGQRVTLRCSPRSGDLSVYWYQQSLDQGLQFLIQYYNGEERAKGNILERFSAQQFPDLHSELNLSSLELGDSALYFCASSVDGGGNQPQHFGDGTRLSIL.

This clone was observed a handful of times. V and J are TRBV19 and TRBJ1-2; 8 bases align to TRBD1. CDR1 is LNHDA, CDR2 SQIVND, per germline (reference sequence). There are 14 residues in the CDR3. After removal of 4 bases from V and 4 bases from J, the junction contained 5 bases not matched to a gene. The DNA for the CDR3 is TGTGCCAGTAGTACCAGGGGGCACGGCTATGGCTACACCTTC. It encodes CASSTRGHGYGYTF.

The V gene is TRBV12-5, the J gene TRBJ2-1, with a weak D call TRBD1 (6 bases). This CDR3 has 14 amino acids. Germline CDR1 is LGHNT and CDR2 is FRNRAP. V shed 4 bases and J shed 4 bases, with 11 bases lying between them. CDR3 region: CASGSPGTYNEQFF. In nucleotides, the CDR3 is TGTGCTAGTGGTTCCCCGGGGACATACAATGAGCAGTTCTTC.

This clone was observed many times. The V gene is TRBV6-6, the J gene TRBJ2-2, with 9 nucleotides matching TRBD2. This CDR3 contains 14 residues. J was trimmed by 3 bases and V by 7 bases; bases with no gene match: 3. The germline gives CDR1 MNHNY, CDR2 SVGAGI (reference sequence). The CDR3 reads CASMVAGDTGELFF. The CDR3 DNA sequence: TGTGCCAGCATGGTAGCGGGGGACACCGGGGAGCTGTTTTTT.

Only a few counts were recorded for this clone. V gene TRBV10-3 combines with J gene TRBJ2-3, with TRBD1 matching over 9 bases. V shed 10 bases, J shed 0 bases, and the junction held 5 bases outside the gene matches. CDR1 ENHRY and CDR2 SYGVKD come from the germline V gene. The CDR3 extends over 14 amino acids. The CDR3 is CASKGQGSTDTQYF. The DNA for the CDR3 is TGTGCCAGCAAGGGACAGGGCAGCACAGATACGCAGTATTTT.

This clone was recorded once. V usage is TRBV6-2 or TRBV6-3 and J usage is TRBJ2-5; D is perhaps TRBD2 (5 bases). The CDR3 is 17 residues long. Germline-derived CDR1 and CDR2 are MNHEY and SVGEGT. The germline V and J ends were trimmed by 0 bases and 1 base, with 15 bases remaining between them. The CDR3 loop reads CASSYSTGLRVQETQYF. Here the CDR3 DNA reads TGTGCCAGCAGTTACTCGACCGGACTGAGAGTCCAAGAGACCCAGTACTTC.

This chain connects TRBV27 to TRBJ2-2; 12 bases line up with TRBD2. The germline V gene has CDR1 MNHEY and CDR2 SMNVEV (reference sequence). CDR3 length: 17 amino acids. J gave up 5 bases and V 5 bases, and 9 bases lay outside the gene matches. The CDR3 region is CASSPQGLAGGTGELFF. The DNA for the CDR3 is TGTGCCAGCAGTCCCCAAGGGCTAGCGGGGGGGACCGGGGAGCTGTTTTTT.